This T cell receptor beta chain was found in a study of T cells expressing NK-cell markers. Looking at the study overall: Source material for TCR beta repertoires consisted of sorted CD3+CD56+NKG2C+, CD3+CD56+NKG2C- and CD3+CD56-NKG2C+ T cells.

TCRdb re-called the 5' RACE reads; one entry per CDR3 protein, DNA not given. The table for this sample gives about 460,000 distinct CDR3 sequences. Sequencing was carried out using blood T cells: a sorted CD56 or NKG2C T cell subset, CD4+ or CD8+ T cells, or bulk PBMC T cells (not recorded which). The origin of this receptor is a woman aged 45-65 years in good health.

Here the CDR3 reads CSARDSRHPYQETQYF. V and J are TRBV20-1 and TRBJ2-5. This CDR3 is 16 amino acids long. Germline V gene sequence: CDR1 DFQATT, CDR2 SNEGSKA (reference sequence).